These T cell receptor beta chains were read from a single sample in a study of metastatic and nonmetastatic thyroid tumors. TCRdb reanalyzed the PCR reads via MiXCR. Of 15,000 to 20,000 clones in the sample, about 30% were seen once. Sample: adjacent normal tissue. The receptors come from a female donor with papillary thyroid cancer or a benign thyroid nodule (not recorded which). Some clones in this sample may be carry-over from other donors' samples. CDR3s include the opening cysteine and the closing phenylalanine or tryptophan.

cdr3_aa: CASSPGTKNTGELFF; v_call: TRBV10-2; j_call: TRBJ2-2
cdr3_aa: CASSGHREVGELFF; v_call: TRBV25-1; j_call: TRBJ2-2
cdr3_aa: CASSERGSDQPQHF; v_call: TRBV6-1; j_call: TRBJ1-5
cdr3_aa: CASSADGAGLNEKLFF; v_call: TRBV9; j_call: TRBJ1-4
cdr3_aa: CASSPRDSPNSPLHF; v_call: TRBV18; j_call: TRBJ1-6
cdr3_aa: CASSAGTSGRETQYF; v_call: TRBV5-4; j_call: TRBJ2-5
cdr3_aa: CASSYPPQFMGGYTF; v_call: TRBV6-9; j_call: TRBJ1-2
cdr3_aa: CASSRDRNTYEQYF; v_call: TRBV6-1; j_call: TRBJ2-7
cdr3_aa: CAGKKGFGEKLFF; v_call: TRBV12-5; j_call: TRBJ1-4
cdr3_aa: CASSFRGYRYEQYF; v_call: TRBV12-3/TRBV12-4; j_call: TRBJ2-7
cdr3_aa: CASSSGTGQFNNEQFF; v_call: TRBV11-2; j_call: TRBJ2-1
cdr3_aa: CASRPDRSGYEQYF; v_call: TRBV10-2; j_call: TRBJ2-7
cdr3_aa: CASSLEMSTEAFF; v_call: TRBV5-1; j_call: TRBJ1-1
cdr3_aa: CASGLFRNTEAFF; v_call: TRBV12-5; j_call: TRBJ1-1
cdr3_aa: CASSTDLRQFF; v_call: TRBV5-1; j_call: TRBJ2-1
cdr3_aa: CASSLRPPGEKLFF; v_call: TRBV6-9; j_call: TRBJ1-4
cdr3_aa: CASSYGGGTEAFF; v_call: TRBV6-2/TRBV6-3; j_call: TRBJ1-1
cdr3_aa: CASSPPQRGGLSYEQYF; v_call: TRBV18; j_call: TRBJ2-7
cdr3_aa: CASSYRSTYNEQFF; v_call: TRBV6-2/TRBV6-3; j_call: TRBJ2-1
cdr3_aa: CASSLTGQGNQPQHF; v_call: TRBV5-1; j_call: TRBJ1-5
cdr3_aa: CASSEASGGEQYF; v_call: TRBV6-1; j_call: TRBJ2-7
cdr3_aa: CASSLGQGFRSPLHF; v_call: TRBV6-5; j_call: TRBJ1-6
cdr3_aa: CASRQVWNTEAFF; v_call: TRBV6-1; j_call: TRBJ1-1
cdr3_aa: CASSSAPKMNTEAFF; v_call: TRBV7-2; j_call: TRBJ1-1
cdr3_aa: CASSPQGEYTDTQYF; v_call: TRBV6-1; j_call: TRBJ2-3
cdr3_aa: CASSQDLGRMASGYTF; v_call: TRBV4-3; j_call: TRBJ1-2
cdr3_aa: CASSQSSGRANEQFF; v_call: TRBV4-1; j_call: TRBJ2-1
cdr3_aa: CASSLGGGEQYF; v_call: TRBV7-9; j_call: TRBJ2-7
cdr3_aa: CASSLGPQNYGYTF; v_call: TRBV7-2; j_call: TRBJ1-2
cdr3_aa: CASSPLAGGDTGELFF; v_call: TRBV4-3; j_call: TRBJ2-2
cdr3_aa: CASSLRGGTYEQYF; v_call: TRBV7-2; j_call: TRBJ2-7
cdr3_aa: CATGAGGGTDTQYF; v_call: TRBV12-3/TRBV12-4; j_call: TRBJ2-3
cdr3_aa: CASSLTDPGFGEQYF; v_call: TRBV5-1; j_call: TRBJ2-7
cdr3_aa: CASSNPQSDTQYF; v_call: TRBV11-3; j_call: TRBJ2-3
cdr3_aa: CASSQRQGGSAFF; v_call: TRBV4-1; j_call: TRBJ1-1
cdr3_aa: CASSPGPYYEQYF; v_call: TRBV7-2; j_call: TRBJ2-7
cdr3_aa: CASEGFLGRGVTEAFF; v_call: TRBV6-1; j_call: TRBJ1-1
cdr3_aa: CSARDVTDRDLEAFF; v_call: TRBV20-1; j_call: TRBJ1-1
cdr3_aa: CASSRKIPGSTEAFF; v_call: TRBV19; j_call: TRBJ1-1
cdr3_aa: CASSQDSEQYF; v_call: TRBV3-1; j_call: TRBJ2-7
cdr3_aa: CATSRDNKGTEAFF; v_call: TRBV15; j_call: TRBJ1-1
cdr3_aa: CASSPRQGRTEAFF; v_call: TRBV12-3/TRBV12-4; j_call: TRBJ1-1
cdr3_aa: CASSQGLAGNNEQFF; v_call: TRBV11-2; j_call: TRBJ2-1
cdr3_aa: CASSQTTGTGGSPLHF; v_call: TRBV4-1; j_call: TRBJ1-6
cdr3_aa: CASSLVEGLRGYTF; v_call: TRBV7-6; j_call: TRBJ1-2
cdr3_aa: CASSLYTSGGPMGADTQYF; v_call: TRBV7-6; j_call: TRBJ2-3
cdr3_aa: CSAQAGGPTGELFF; v_call: TRBV20-1; j_call: TRBJ2-2
cdr3_aa: CASSLEKQETQYF; v_call: TRBV27; j_call: TRBJ2-5
cdr3_aa: CASSILGGAGTEAFF; v_call: TRBV19; j_call: TRBJ1-1
cdr3_aa: CASSLRGEGDQPQHF; v_call: TRBV13; j_call: TRBJ1-5
cdr3_aa: CSAIQGNLDGYTF; v_call: TRBV20-1; j_call: TRBJ1-2